This passage covers 8 T cell receptor beta chains from one sample sequenced in a study of cytomegalovirus exposure and HLA in healthy donors. Only in-frame clones appear in the TCRdb table, and some are missing; sequencing was by immunoSEQ multiplex PCR. The sample lists 220,000 or so clones; 75% to 90% were seen once. The sequenced sample was PBMCs. These receptors were taken from a woman younger than 35 in good health and CMV-seronegative.

V gene TRBV2 combines with J gene TRBJ2-1, with 11 bases identical to TRBD2. This CDR3 has 16 residues. The germline CDR1 and CDR2 sequences are SNHLY and FYNNEI. J was trimmed by 4 bases and V by 4 bases; bases with no gene match: 6. This chain's CDR3 is CASSAYGTSGYNEQFF. The CDR3 bases are TGTGCCAGCAGTGCCTACGGGACTAGCGGTTACAATGAGCAGTTCTTC.

The chain recombines TRBV30 with TRBJ1-1, with TRBD1 identical over 8 bases. The V gene's germline CDR1 is GTSNPN and CDR2 SVGIG (reference sequence). The CDR3 has 14 amino acids. The junction had 12 bases not matched to a gene; V was cut back by 8 bases and J by 4 bases. The CDR3 nucleotides read TGTGCCCAGAGTCAGGGGGCTTGGGGCACTGAAGCTTTCTTT. Translating it yields CAQSQGAWGTEAFF.

The DNA for the CDR3 is TGTGCCAGCAGCCCGAGTGGGGGGCGTACTACCGGGGAGCTGTTTTTT. Its translation: CASSPSGGRTTGELFF. The rearrangement links TRBV7-6 to TRBJ2-2; D could derive from TRBD1 or TRBD2 (6 bases each). The CDR3 sequence is 16 residues long. Trimming shortened V by 5 bases and J by 5 bases, and 18 bases separated the two germline ends. The V gene's germline CDR1 is SGHVS and CDR2 FNYEAQ.

This clone turned up a few times. The V call is TRBV10-2, the J call TRBJ1-5; no reliable D call. The CDR3 loop spans 13 amino acids. Germline CDR1 reads WSHSY; CDR2 reads SAAADI. Trimming stripped 0 bases from V and 7 bases from J, with 7 bases between. CDR3 bases: TGCGCCAGCAGTGAGTCAGGCTGGCAGCCCCAGCATTTT. Encoded protein: CASSESGWQPQHF.

The chain recombines TRBV5-4 with TRBJ2-1; 7 nucleotides align to TRBD1. Germline CDR1 is SGHNT and CDR2 is YYREEE (reference sequence). The CDR3 runs 14 residues. Unmatched junction bases numbered 9, after V lost 5 bases and J lost 7 bases. CDR3 residues: CASSSGGLGNEQFF. The CDR3 nucleotides read TGTGCCAGCAGTTCAGGGGGATTGGGTAATGAGCAGTTCTTC.

The chain carries TRBV4-1 and TRBJ1-2; unclear D gene. V was shortened by 1 base and J by 5 bases, with 8 bases between the two germline ends. Germline V gene data show CDR1 as MGHRA and CDR2 as YSYEKL. The CDR3 covers 13 residues. The CDR3 protein is CASSQGGSYGYTF. The CDR3 nucleotides are TGCGCCAGCAGCCAAGGGGGTAGTTATGGCTACACCTTC.

V and J are TRBV2 and TRBJ1-2; D call uncertain. CDR1 SNHLY and CDR2 FYNNEI come from the germline V gene. With 6 bases removed from V and 5 bases from J, the gap between germline ends came to 7 bases. The CDR3 sequence is 11 residues long. The CDR3 nucleotides read TGTGCCAGCAGATCGGAATATGGCTACACCTTC. Protein sequence: CASRSEYGYTF.

V is TRBV28 and J is TRBJ2-2; D tentatively reads TRBD1 or TRBD2 (5 bases each). The germline V gene encodes CDR1 MDHEN and CDR2 SYDVKM. The CDR3 has 16 amino acids. Trimming shortened V by 8 bases and J by 0 bases, and 16 bases separated the two germline ends. CDR3 in amino acids: CASYSIGDANTGELFF. In DNA form, the CDR3 reads TGTGCCAGCTACAGTATCGGGGACGCGAACACCGGGGAGCTGTTTTTT.